This T cell receptor beta chain was identified during a study of CD8+ T cells in alopecia areata. This clone turned up a few times. The CDR3 runs 12 residues. Germline V gene lookup returns CDR1 SQVTM and CDR2 ANQGSEA. Trimming at V came to 5 bases and at J to 6 bases, leaving 6 bases not matched to a gene. Extraction and reverse transcription of RNA yielded cDNA as the sequencing template. Measured with immunoSEQ multiplex PCR; TCRdb has only the in-frame clones, and not every one. The sample lists about 190,000 clones, around 60% occurring once. Documented treatment: oral pan-JAK inhibitor, 5-10 mg twice daily.

The sequenced sample was CD4+ T cells sorted from blood, obtained at week 4, from a patient treated with tofacitinib. The TCR was taken from a human donor with alopecia areata. The gene calls are TRBV29-1 and TRBJ1-2, with 7 bases aligning to TRBD1. The CDR3 coding sequence is TGCAGCGTTCGAACAGGGGAAGATGGCTACACCTTC. As protein: CSVRTGEDGYTF.